The rows below give T cell receptor beta chains drawn from one sample of a study of cytotoxic CD8 clonotypes in ibrutinib-treated CLL. Assay used: immunoSEQ multiplex PCR; TCRdb lists only in-frame clones, some missing. In the table there are over 200,000 clones, 70% to 75% of which are singletons. The material sequenced was PBMCs, taken after 12 months of ibrutinib treatment. These receptors all come from a human donor with chronic lymphocytic leukemia. The CDR3 runs from the conserved cysteine through the conserved F or W. D genes are given only for firm matches. Size is stated for part of the rows, as once, few or many counts, or as a class when the clone is expanded.

DNA	CDR3	V	J	size	D
TGTGCCAGTAGTATAAGGGCCAGAGAGAGTTCACCCCTCCACTTT	CASSIRARESSPLHF	TRBV19	TRBJ1-6	NA	NA
TGTGCCAGTAGTAGAGATCGTGGGGAGAACACTGAAGCTTTCTTT	CASSRDRGENTEAFF	TRBV19	TRBJ1-1	NA	NA
TGTGCCAGCAGCCCATTTCGGGGAAGAGAGACCCAGTACTTC	CASSPFRGRETQYF	TRBV11-1	TRBJ2-5	NA	NA
TGTGCCAGCAGGATACAGGGGAACTATGGCTACACCTTC	CASRIQGNYGYTF	TRBV28	TRBJ1-2	NA	TRBD1
TGTGCCAGCAGCTTAACCCTATTCTCCTACAATGAGCAGTTCTTC	CASSLTLFSYNEQFF	TRBV7-9	TRBJ2-1	once	NA
TGTGCCAGCAGCCATCCGGGACTATCAGATACGCAGTATTTT	CASSHPGLSDTQYF	TRBV14	TRBJ2-3	once	TRBD2
TGTGCCAGCAGCCTAGGGGAGAGCAATCAGCCCCAGCATTTT	CASSLGESNQPQHF	TRBV4-2	TRBJ1-5	few	NA
TGCGCCAGCAGCACAGGACGGACCTCTTATGAAAAACTGTTTTTT	CASSTGRTSYEKLFF	TRBV5-1	TRBJ1-4	NA	NA
TGTGCCAGCAACCGCGGGACAGGGGGCGATCAGCCCCAGCATTTT	CASNRGTGGDQPQHF	TRBV28	TRBJ1-5	NA	TRBD1
TGTGCCAGTCGGGACGGATCTCCCAACACTGAAGCTTTCTTT	CASRDGSPNTEAFF	TRBV19	TRBJ1-1	NA	NA
TGTGCCAGCAGCCCCCGTTTGGGTGGAGCTTTCTTT	CASSPRLGGAFF	TRBV2	TRBJ1-1	NA	NA
TGTGCCTGGAGTGGTAGCGGGGGGGCCCAGTTCTTC	CAWSGSGGAQFF	TRBV30	TRBJ2-1	few	TRBD2
TGTGCCTGGAGGCCCGAGAGGGTAAACACCGGGGAGCTGTTTTTT	CAWRPERVNTGELFF	TRBV30	TRBJ2-2	NA	NA
TGTGCCAGCAGCCAACGGAGTCCGAGAGAGTATAGAGATACGCAGTATTTT	CASSQRSPREYRDTQYF	TRBV14	TRBJ2-3	NA	NA
TGTGCCAGCATCGGGGACTTTGATACGCAGTATTTT	CASIGDFDTQYF	TRBV28	TRBJ2-3	NA	NA
TGTGCCAGCAGGTCAATGGGGGGAGGAAGCTATGGCTACACCTTC	CASRSMGGGSYGYTF	TRBV6-5	TRBJ1-2	NA	NA
TGTGCCAGCAGCTTGGATGGGTGGGAGACCCAGTACTTC	CASSLDGWETQYF	TRBV5-6	TRBJ2-5	NA	NA
TGTGCCAGCCGCGACAGCCCTAGCAATCAGCCCCAGCATTTT	CASRDSPSNQPQHF	TRBV6-5	TRBJ1-5	NA	NA
TGCAGCGTTGGCGACAGGGGGTTCTCTGGAAACACCATATATTTT	CSVGDRGFSGNTIYF	TRBV29-1	TRBJ1-3	NA	TRBD1
TGCGCCAGCAGCCCGGAGGGTCCGGACAGAGGCACCGGGGAGCTGTTTTTT	CASSPEGPDRGTGELFF	TRBV5-1	TRBJ2-2	NA	NA
TGTGCCTGGAGTGTTTGGACAGGGCATTTCACTACGGCTGGAAACACCATATATTTT	CAWSVWTGHFTTAGNTIYF	TRBV30	TRBJ1-3	NA	TRBD1
TGTGCCAGCACCGCGAGGGGAGGGCCCAGCGAGCAGTACTTC	CASTARGGPSEQYF	TRBV2	TRBJ2-7	NA	TRBD2
TGTGCCAGCACCCCCCCCGGGACAGGCCTGGGGGATGGCTACACCTTC	CASTPPGTGLGDGYTF	TRBV6-6	TRBJ1-2	NA	TRBD1
TGTGCCAGCAGAAAGCAGAACTTGAACACTGAAGCTTTCTTT	CASRKQNLNTEAFF	TRBV27	TRBJ1-1	NA	NA
TGTGCCAGCAGCCAGGGACAGGGGTCCGGGGAGCTGTTTTTT	CASSQGQGSGELFF	TRBV11-3	TRBJ2-2	NA	TRBD1
TGTGCCACCCGGAAGGACAGTGGGGGGAACACTGAAGCTTTCTTT	CATRKDSGGNTEAFF	TRBV6-1	TRBJ1-1	NA	NA
TGTGCCATCAGTGACCGGGCCTACGAGCAGTACTTC	CAISDRAYEQYF	TRBV10-3	TRBJ2-7	once	NA
TGTGCCAGCAGCTTAGTCCGGACCTCCTACGAGCAGTACTTC	CASSLVRTSYEQYF	TRBV11-2	TRBJ2-7	NA	NA
TGTGCCGCGGGGGCAACCATTAATTCACCCCTCCACTTT	CAAGATINSPLHF	TRBV6-6	TRBJ1-6	NA	NA
TGTGCCAGCAGCTTAGATAGGGACAGGGGAAATGGCTACACCTTC	CASSLDRDRGNGYTF	TRBV11-3	TRBJ1-2	NA	TRBD1
TGTGCCAGTAGTATGGGCGGGTCAGGCCAGCCCCAGCATTTT	CASSMGGSGQPQHF	TRBV19	TRBJ1-5	NA	NA
TGTGCCAGCAGTGGACAGGGCAATCAGCCCCAGCATTTT	CASSGQGNQPQHF	TRBV2	TRBJ1-5	NA	NA
TGTGCCAGCAGTGGACAGGAGCCGTACCAAGAGACCCAGTACTTC	CASSGQEPYQETQYF	TRBV6-5	TRBJ2-5	NA	TRBD1
TGTGCCAGTAGTTCTGGACAGGGGCCTAACTATGGCTACACCTTC	CASSSGQGPNYGYTF	TRBV19	TRBJ1-2	NA	TRBD1
TGTGCCTGGAGTGAGCAGCGGGGAGAGACCCAGTACTTC	CAWSEQRGETQYF	TRBV30	TRBJ2-5	few	TRBD2
TGTGCCAGCAGTTTTCCGGGGACTAGCGGAAATGAGCAGTTCTTC	CASSFPGTSGNEQFF	TRBV28	TRBJ2-1	NA	TRBD2
TGTGCCAGCAGAGCCGAAACAGGGAGCGCCAAGCATTTT	CASRAETGSAKHF	TRBV2	TRBJ1-5	few	NA
TGTGCCAGCAGTCCTACCGGGACCGAAGCTTTCTTT	CASSPTGTEAFF	TRBV28	TRBJ1-1	NA	NA
TGTGCCAGCAGCGTAGAGTTCGGGGACGCCGGCTATGGCTACACCTTC	CASSVEFGDAGYGYTF	TRBV9	TRBJ1-2	once	NA
TGTGCCAGCTCGGCGAGGGTTGGAGATGGCAATCAGCCCCAGCATTTT	CASSARVGDGNQPQHF	TRBV18	TRBJ1-5	NA	NA
TGTGCCAGCAGTGATACGGGAACCCTCTGGGGACTTAGCACAGATACGCAGTATTTT	CASSDTGTLWGLSTDTQYF	TRBV6-1	TRBJ2-3	NA	NA
TGTGCCAGCACCCAGGACAGGAGAGCTAATTCACCCCTCCACTTT	CASTQDRRANSPLHF	TRBV6-5	TRBJ1-6	few	TRBD1
TGTGCGGGCACCTCACAGGGGGCGCTTGGGTATGGCTACACCTTC	CAGTSQGALGYGYTF	TRBV30	TRBJ1-2	NA	TRBD1